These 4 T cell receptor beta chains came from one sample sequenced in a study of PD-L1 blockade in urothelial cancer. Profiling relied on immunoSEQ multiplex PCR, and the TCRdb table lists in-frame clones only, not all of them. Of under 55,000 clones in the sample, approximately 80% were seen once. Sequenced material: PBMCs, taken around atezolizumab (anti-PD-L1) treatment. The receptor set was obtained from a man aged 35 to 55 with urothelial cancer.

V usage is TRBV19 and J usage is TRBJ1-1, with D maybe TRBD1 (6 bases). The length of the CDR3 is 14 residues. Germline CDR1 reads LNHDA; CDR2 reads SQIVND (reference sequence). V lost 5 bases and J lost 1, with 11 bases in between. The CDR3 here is CASSLGTPNTEAFF. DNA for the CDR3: TGTGCCAGTAGTCTCGGGACACCGAACACTGAAGCTTTCTTT.

The CDR3 loop reads CASSQESTGLETQYF. The CDR3 DNA reads as TGCGCCAGCAGCCAAGAGTCGACAGGGCTTGAGACCCAGTACTTC. The chain carries TRBV4-1 and TRBJ2-5; 7 bases align to TRBD1. The V segment lost 0 bases and the J segment 5 bases; nucleotides outside the gene matches: 6. The germline V gene encodes CDR1 MGHRA and CDR2 YSYEKL. The CDR3 totals 15 residues.

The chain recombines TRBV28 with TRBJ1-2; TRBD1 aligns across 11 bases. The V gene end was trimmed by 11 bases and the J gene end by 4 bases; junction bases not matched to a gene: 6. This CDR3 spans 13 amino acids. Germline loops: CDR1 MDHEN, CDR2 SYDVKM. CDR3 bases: TGTGCCGGGGGGACAGGGGGGAGCTATGGCTACACCTTC. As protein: CAGGTGGSYGYTF.

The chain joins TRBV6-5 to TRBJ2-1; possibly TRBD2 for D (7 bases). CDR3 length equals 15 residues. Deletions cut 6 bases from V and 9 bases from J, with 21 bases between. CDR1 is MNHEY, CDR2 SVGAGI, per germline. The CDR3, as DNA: TGTGCCAGCAGGACCCCCGGCGGGAGAGGGGGTGAGCAGTTCTTC. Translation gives CASRTPGGRGGEQFF.